This T cell receptor beta chain was observed in a study of graft-versus-host responses after intestinal transplantation. Study overall: All recipients were transplanted with multivisceral, liver-intestinal, or isolated intestinal grafts. Induction with anti-thymocyte globulin, then tacrolimus and steroids for about 3 years, was given to all recipients. General study results and limits: Among circulating GvH clones, peak levels were associated with early post-transplant declines in HvG clones. Graft-versus-host to host-versus-graft clonal ratios in allografts were high in patients with graft-donor T cell macrochimerism.

Produced via immunoSEQ multiplex PCR; TCRdb's table is partial and in-frame only. The table lists about 130,000 clones, more than 80% of them singletons. A remark on this clone: The antigen is unknown.

V lost 4 bases to trimming and J lost 6 bases; unmatched junction nucleotides: 7. The CDR3 is 14 amino acids. Germline lookup yields CDR1 LNHDA and CDR2 SQIVND (reference sequence). The chain links TRBV19 to TRBJ1-1, with 8 bases identical to TRBD1. Sequences were derived from unstimulated CD4+ T cells sorted from spleen or lymph node cells, sampled before intestinal transplant. This TCR derives from a human donor who received an intestinal transplant. The CDR3 DNA is TGTGCCAGTAGTAGTGTCGGGACAGGAGCTGAAGCTTTCTTT. Amino acid sequence: CASSSVGTGAEAFF.